This TCR beta chain emerged from a study of blood T cell repertoires in COVID-19. Across the whole study: Researchers got acute and convalescent COVID-19 samples from the United States, Italy and Spain.

V was cut by 9 bases and J by 4 bases, with 10 bases left in between. CDR3 length equals 12 residues. The germline V gene has CDR1 LNHDA and CDR2 SQIVND (reference sequence). In the source study's methods: Estimation of nucleated cell counts was performed using reference gene primer amplification. Assay used: immunoSEQ multiplex PCR; TCRdb lists only in-frame clones, some missing. V, J and clone size reflect that table, while D and trimming were determined from the DNA. Found here are about 270,000 clones, around 90% of them singletons; the top ten hold around 2.1%. Worth noting for this clone: Within the sample, other DNA sequences also encode this same CDR3.

The chain carries TRBV19 and TRBJ2-1, with D perhaps TRBD2 (6 bases). Sequenced: peripheral blood. The source is a man between 45 and 60 years old with acute or convalescent COVID-19. The DNA of the CDR3 is TGTGCCAGCTCCGGGGGTTACAATGAGCAGTTCTTC. It specifies CASSGGYNEQFF.